This T cell receptor beta chain was captured in a study of cytomegalovirus exposure and HLA in healthy donors. The trim removed 3 bases at V and 5 bases at J, leaving 7 bases unmatched. CDR1 is SGHRS and CDR2 is YFSETQ in the germline V gene. This CDR3 has 15 amino acids. This clone was picked up one time. The PCR made use of 60 Vbeta and 13 Jbeta primers. TCRdb's table, derived via immunoSEQ multiplex PCR, lists solely in-frame clones and lacks some. Found here are 90,000 or so clones, 69% of them singletons; the top ten hold 2.7%. Sequencing input: PBMCs. This TCR came from a man aged 45-65 years in good health and CMV-seronegative. V usage is TRBV5-1 and J usage is TRBJ2-2, with 7 positions matching TRBD1. The CDR3 DNA is TGCGCCAGCAGCTCCAGGGGGACGGGTACCGGGGAGCTGTTTTTT. Translating gives CASSSRGTGTGELFF.